Described below is a single T cell receptor beta chain sequence and its context. The target of this receptor is not known. The record has no base qualities; no much larger clone is one base away. This specimen belongs to a study of T-cell reconstitution after alpha-beta-depleted transplantation in children (dated by TCRdb to the mid-2010s). For the study in its entirety: Using TCR repertoire profiling, the study quantitatively followed how T-cell immune reconstitution unfolded in children after TCRalphabeta/CD19-depleted allogeneic hematopoietic cell transplantation.

Reading the label with the study, this specimen's treatment or condition is: allogeneic hematopoietic cell transplantation with graft depleted of TCRalphabeta T cells and CD19 B cells. Transplant recipients were children who received TCRalphabeta/CD19-depleted allogeneic hematopoietic cell grafts. General conclusions and limits of the study: In some patients, the high TCRbeta diversity seen at day 60 was put down to recipient T cells and intrathymic progenitors that had survived conditioning. About two months after transplant, the apparently early recovery of alphabetaT-cell counts reportedly depended on just several hundred clones that had expanded rapidly and came from non-depleted graft cells. The frequencies of hyperexpanded clones fell over the following months, and after one year, T-cell counts and TCRbeta diversity were mostly attributed to newly produced T cells.

The trim is 6 bases for V and 0 bases for J, with a gap of 15 bases between the germline ends. For CDR1 and CDR2, the germline V gene (reference sequence) lists DFQATT and SNEGSKA. Measured from the cysteine to the phenylalanine, the CDR3 is 15 residues long. The entry retains the CDR3 DNA only, 45 bases that are in frame from base 1. Receptors were amplified or captured by PCR. The run used an Illumina HiSeq 2500. TCR library preparation used molecular barcoding, with unique molecular identifiers applied to normalize quantification of the TCRbeta repertoire. The public reads were reanalyzed by TCRdb: fastp trimming at Q25, MiXCR alignment, in-frame beta chains only. All rows with the same CDR3 protein become a single entry with the most common DNA and genes. A total of around 800,000 distinct CDR3 sequences appear in this sample, 15% to 20% of them only once. The ten largest clones represent 5% of the sample.

This chain is built from TRBV20-1 and TRBJ1-3; the D region possibly corresponds to TRBD1 (6 bases align). The receptor comes from a male patient younger than 18 who had a stem cell transplant for acute lymphoblastic leukemia, so the T cells may come from the graft donor. Sequenced material: PBMCs, mostly from graft donor cells, taken 360 days after TCRalphabeta/CD19-depleted stem cell transplant. DNA sequence: TGCAGTGCAAAACAGGGTGTGAGCTCTGGAAACACCATATATTTT. This gives the protein CSAKQGVSSGNTIYF.